This T cell receptor (beta chain) appears in the sequencing data of a study of shared clonotypes between healthy human individuals. Notes on the study in general: Sorted-subset samples were not fully sequenced, rarefaction indicated.

CD4+ cells were split into CD45RA+ naive and CD45RA-negative memory subsets. Comment on this clone: The antigen remains unidentified.

This CDR3 spans 15 amino acids. Trimming took 4 bases from V and 5 from J; bases not matched to a gene: 6. CDR1 is SEHNR and CDR2 is FQNEAQ in the germline V gene (reference sequence). As originally analysed: As immunoSEQ supplied junction-only sequences (without quality scores), filtering differed. The data were produced by immunoSEQ multiplex PCR, yet TCRdb's version contains in-frame clones alone and is incomplete. That table is the source of V, J and clone size, and D and trimming were worked out from the DNA. This sample has about 1 million clones, with more than 65% found just once. The clonotype originates from a man between 18 and 35 years old in good health. J is TRBJ2-5 and V is TRBV7-9; TRBD2 matches 11 bases. Sequenced material: memory CD4+ T cells sorted from blood. Subset defined: CD45RA-negative fraction. CDR3 nucleotides: TGTGCCAGCAGCTATACTAGCGGGAGCGGGGAGACCCAGTACTTC. Translated: CASSYTSGSGETQYF.